This TCR beta chain was identified during a study of blood T cell repertoires in COVID-19. The CDR3 is made up of 17 amino acids. V gave up 0 bases and J gave up 7 bases, with 19 bases separating them. From germline, CDR1 is SGHAT and CDR2 FQNNGV. Profiling relied on immunoSEQ multiplex PCR, and the TCRdb table lists in-frame clones only, not all of them. This table has roughly 30,000 clones, roughly 89% appearing once. Source material: peripheral blood. The chain recombines TRBV11-2 with TRBJ2-1, with D hard to call. This TCR came from a human donor with acute or convalescent COVID-19. The donor label of this sample is uncertain. The CDR3 nucleotides read TGTGCCAGCAGCTTAGATCAGCAGCGCCCCTTGAGAAATGAGCAGTTCTTC. This gives the protein CASSLDQQRPLRNEQFF.